This is a list of T cell receptor beta chains from one sample in a study of blood T cell repertoires in COVID-19. Assay used: immunoSEQ multiplex PCR; TCRdb lists only in-frame clones, some missing. The sample contains 85,000 to 95,000 clones, about 91% of which appear only once. The source material was peripheral blood. The receptors come from a woman aged 80 or over with active COVID-19. Both conserved end residues are part of each CDR3. The D gene is left open where the match is weak. Clone size is not always given. Where it is, it says once, few, many or a class for expanded clones.

clone_size j_call cdr3_length v_call d_call cdr3_aa cdr3_nt
- TRBJ2-1 17 TRBV7-9 TRBD1 CASSPRQGWVVSNEQFF TGTGCCAGCAGCCCCCGACAGGGATGGGTAGTTAGCAATGAGCAGTTCTTC
- TRBJ2-5 14 TRBV4-3 - CASSQFTGQETQYF TGCGCCAGCAGCCAGTTTACAGGTCAAGAGACCCAGTACTTC
- TRBJ2-7 17 TRBV4-1 TRBD2 CASTSSGGIRGAHEQYF TGCGCCAGCACTTCTAGCGGGGGTATTAGAGGGGCCCACGAGCAGTACTTC
- TRBJ1-2 12 TRBV11-1 - CASSSDSFGYTF TGTGCCAGCAGCTCTGACAGCTTTGGCTACACCTTC
- TRBJ2-3 13 TRBV5-4 - CASSLRGTDTQYF TGTGCCAGCAGCTTAAGAGGGACAGATACGCAGTATTTT
few TRBJ2-7 14 TRBV4-2 - CASSQAHGGREQYF TGTGCCAGCAGCCAAGCCCATGGCGGGCGCGAGCAGTACTTC
- TRBJ2-4 17 TRBV7-9 TRBD1 CASSLDHRGDIKNIQYF TGTGCCAGCAGCTTGGACCACAGGGGCGATATCAAAAACATTCAGTACTTC
- TRBJ2-1 14 TRBV29-1 - CSVSRVAEEGEQFF TGCAGCGTCAGCAGGGTAGCTGAGGAGGGTGAGCAGTTCTTC
- TRBJ2-1 14 TRBV29-1 - CSVAVLHTYNEQFF TGCAGCGTTGCAGTATTGCACACCTACAATGAGCAGTTCTTC
- TRBJ2-1 14 TRBV7-8 - CASSGAGQDNEQFF TGTGCCAGCAGCGGAGCGGGACAAGACAATGAGCAGTTCTTC
- TRBJ2-7 14 TRBV28 TRBD1 CASSSRDRENEQYF TGTGCCAGCAGTTCCCGGGACAGGGAGAACGAGCAGTACTTC
- TRBJ1-1 15 TRBV24-1 - CATRKTGTPNTEAFF TGTGCCACCAGAAAAACCGGGACACCGAACACTGAAGCTTTCTTT
- TRBJ2-5 15 TRBV25-1 - CADAGGLFRQETQYF TGTGCCGACGCAGGGGGACTTTTTAGACAAGAGACCCAGTACTTC
few TRBJ2-7 17 TRBV28 - CASSKGWGRQSSYEQYF TGTGCCAGCAGTAAAGGTTGGGGCCGTCAGAGCTCCTACGAGCAGTACTTC
- TRBJ2-5 13 TRBV28 - CASTQGAEETQYF TGTGCCAGCACACAGGGCGCGGAAGAGACCCAGTACTTC
- TRBJ2-5 11 TRBV20-1 - CSASVAETQYF TGCAGTGCTAGCGTTGCGGAGACCCAGTACTTC
- TRBJ2-7 15 TRBV13 TRBD2 CASSLATGGQYEQYF TGTGCCAGCAGCTTAGCAACGGGAGGGCAGTACGAGCAGTACTTC
few TRBJ2-5 14 TRBV5-1 - CASSLARSQGTQYF TGCGCCAGCAGCTTGGCGCGGTCCCAAGGGACCCAGTACTTC
- TRBJ2-7 14 TRBV7-8 TRBD2 CASSPGTSGYEQYF TGTGCCAGCAGCCCCGGGACTAGCGGGTACGAGCAGTACTTC
- TRBJ1-4 15 TRBV5-1 - CASSLAGQGGEKLFF TGCGCCAGCAGCTTGGCCGGCCAGGGTGGCGAAAAACTGTTTTTT
- TRBJ2-3 10 TRBV27 - CASTIDTQYF TGTGCCAGCACAATCGATACGCAGTATTTT
once TRBJ1-4 14 TRBV6-6 TRBD1 CASRPGTENEKLFF TGTGCCAGCAGGCCCGGGACAGAAAATGAAAAACTGTTTTTT
once TRBJ1-1 13 TRBV28 - CASKQGLQTEAFF TGTGCCAGCAAACAGGGTTTGCAAACTGAAGCTTTCTTT
once TRBJ2-5 13 TRBV2 - CASSEQGPETQYF TGTGCCAGCAGTGAACAGGGGCCAGAGACCCAGTACTTC
- TRBJ2-3 19 TRBV11-2 TRBD2 CASSWGLKRLAGGPDTQYF TGTGCCAGCAGCTGGGGTTTGAAGCGACTAGCGGGAGGACCAGATACGCAGTATTTT
- TRBJ2-7 15 TRBV7-8 TRBD2 CASSLGASGRHEQYF TGTGCCAGCAGCTTAGGGGCTAGCGGGAGACACGAGCAGTACTTC
- TRBJ2-5 14 TRBV18 - CASSPTGFWETQYF TGTGCCAGCTCACCTACAGGGTTTTGGGAGACCCAGTACTTC
few TRBJ1-2 13 TRBV28 - CASTPGTLYGYTF TGTGCCAGCACCCCCGGGACTCTCTATGGCTACACCTTC
- TRBJ2-7 14 TRBV5-8 - CASSLGRSSYEQYF TGTGCCAGCAGCTTGGGAAGGAGCTCCTACGAGCAGTACTTC
once TRBJ1-1 17 TRBV28 TRBD1 CASSSPRDRGRDTEAFF TGTGCCAGCAGTTCCCCCCGGGACAGGGGGCGGGACACTGAAGCTTTCTTT
- TRBJ2-7 16 TRBV21-1 - CASSLNIGGRSYEQYF TGTGCCAGCAGCCTAAATATCGGCGGGAGGTCCTACGAGCAGTACTTC
- TRBJ2-1 15 TRBV5-4 - CASSLTVNSYNEQFF TGTGCCAGCAGCCTGACTGTAAACTCCTACAATGAGCAGTTCTTC
- TRBJ2-7 13 TRBV28 - CASSAPSRVEQYF TGTGCCAGCAGCGCTCCCTCCAGGGTGGAGCAGTACTTC
once TRBJ2-7 16 TRBV10-3 TRBD2 CAISESTSGRAYEQYF TGTGCCATCAGTGAGTCGACTAGCGGGAGGGCCTACGAGCAGTACTTC
- TRBJ2-1 14 TRBV30 TRBD2 CAWRASGLHNEQFF TGTGCCTGGAGAGCGTCGGGACTACACAATGAGCAGTTCTTC
- TRBJ1-1 16 TRBV10-3 - CAISESIGAGGTEAFF TGTGCCATCAGTGAGTCGATCGGGGCAGGAGGGACTGAAGCTTTCTTT
- TRBJ1-2 12 TRBV5-4 - CASSLDRVGYTF TGTGCCAGCAGCTTGGACAGGGTCGGCTACACCTTC
- TRBJ1-6 13 TRBV7-2 - CASSPVGISPLHF TGTGCCAGCAGCCCGGTCGGTATTTCACCCCTCCACTTT
- TRBJ2-1 15 TRBV27 TRBD1 CASTGQGGSYNEQFF TGTGCCAGCACCGGACAGGGTGGTTCCTACAATGAGCAGTTCTTC
- TRBJ2-5 16 TRBV18 - CASSQRRGSDQETQYF TGTGCCAGCTCCCAAAGACGGGGATCGGACCAAGAGACCCAGTACTTC
- TRBJ1-1 16 TRBV19 - CASNPSQTGWNTEAFF TGTGCCAGTAACCCAAGCCAGACAGGCTGGAACACTGAAGCTTTCTTT
- TRBJ1-1 15 TRBV28 TRBD1 CASSRGDRAGTEAFF TGTGCCAGCAGTAGGGGGGACAGGGCGGGCACTGAAGCTTTCTTT